This T cell receptor (beta chain) appears in the sequencing data of a study of a mutant IDH1 vaccine in newly diagnosed glioma (dated by TCRdb to the early 2020s). General notes on the study: Patients were given eight vaccinations, in weeks 1, 3, 5, 7, 11, 15, 19 and 23, which matched visits V03 through V10. Vaccination was initiated 4-6 weeks after radiotherapy alone, or concurrently with temozolomide cycles in the chemotherapy-containing groups. Longitudinal TCRB deep sequencing was done for fewer than 30 treated patients, wherever samples were available for exploratory analyses. Peripheral blood samples were drawn at six visits, namely V03 (baseline), V05, V07, V10, V12 and V13. Before enrollment, most patients had been given radiochemotherapy with temozolomide as standard therapy, while the rest had received either radiotherapy alone or temozolomide alone. Of the 32 patients who were treated, approximately 60% were male and approximately 40% were female, and the mean age was around 40 years.

Study-wide findings and limitations: Selection of PBMC samples for TCRB deep sequencing was based on availability. Across multiple MHC alleles, vaccine-induced immune responses were seen in 90% to 95% of patients. No apparent relationship was observed between pseudoprogression and alterations in the top peripheral T cell clonotypes detected by TCRB sequencing. It was noted by the authors that analyses of patient blood samples could not be reproduced owing to sample limitations.

Including cysteine and phenylalanine, the CDR3 has 15 amino acids. The sequence is cut down to CDR3 DNA, 45 bases in frame from base 1. From the germline V gene, CDR1 is WSHSY and CDR2 is SAAADI. V has 3 bases trimmed and J has 4 bases trimmed; junction bases matching no gene number 8. As concerns this clone: Its antigen remains undetermined. No per-base quality is available; no much larger clone lies one base away.

The library was obtained by the immunoSEQ multiplex PCR assay. Rearranged TCR beta chain sequences were amplified with the hsTCRB Kit following the manufacturer's protocol. Sequencing of TCRB libraries was carried out on an Illumina MiSeq. Processing in the source paper ran as follows. The proprietary platform of the kit vendor was used for demultiplexing, trimming and gene mapping. TCRdb mirrors the immuneACCESS table, restricted to in-frame sequences. Some clones are absent from its copies; in checked studies, under half trace to an unresolved V gene, and the reason for the others is unknown. The V and J calls and clone size are taken from that table; D and trimming were inferred from the DNA. This sample lists over 55,000 clones; under 85% were detected once. 3% to 4% of the sample rests with the top ten. Explained via the paper, the time point label denotes: week 11, during vaccination. Each vaccine dose, consisting of 300 ug of a 20-mer mutant IDH1 peptide in Montanide, was administered subcutaneously with topical imiquimod. Newly diagnosed WHO grade 3 or 4 IDH1-mutant astrocytomas showing loss of nuclear ATRX were present in the donors. The samples were drawn from NOA16, a multicentre, single-arm, open-label phase I trial in Germany that tested a mutant IDH1 peptide vaccine in humans for the first time. Genomic DNA for TCRB sequencing was extracted from EDTA blood using the DNeasy Blood and Tissue Kit.

The TCR comes from a man younger than 40 with glioma. Sequenced here: PBMCs, sampled from a glioma patient whose treatment included an IDH1 peptide vaccine. Recombination linked TRBV10-2 to TRBJ1-1, with 7 middle bases fitting TRBD1. The bases read TGCGCCAGCAGTGACGGGGGCCAGGGGGTCACTGAAGCTTTCTTT. Its amino acids are CASSDGGQGVTEAFF.